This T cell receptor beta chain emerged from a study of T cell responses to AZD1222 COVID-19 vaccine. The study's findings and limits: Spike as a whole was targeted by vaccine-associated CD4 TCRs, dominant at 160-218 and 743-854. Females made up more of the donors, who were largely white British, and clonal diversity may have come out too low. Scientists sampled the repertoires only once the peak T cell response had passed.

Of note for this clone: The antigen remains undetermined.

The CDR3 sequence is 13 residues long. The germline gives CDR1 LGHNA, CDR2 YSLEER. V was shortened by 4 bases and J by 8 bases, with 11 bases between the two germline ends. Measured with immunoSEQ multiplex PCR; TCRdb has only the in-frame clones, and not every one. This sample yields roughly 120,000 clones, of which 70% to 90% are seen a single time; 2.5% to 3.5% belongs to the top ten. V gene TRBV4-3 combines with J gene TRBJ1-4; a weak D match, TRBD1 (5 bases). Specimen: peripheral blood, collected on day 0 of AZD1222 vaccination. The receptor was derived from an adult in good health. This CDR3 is CASSRQGSEKLFF. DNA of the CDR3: TGCGCCAGCAGCCGTCAGGGTTCGGAAAAACTGTTTTTT.